Each of the 14 T cell receptor beta chains below was sequenced from the same sample in a study of resident and recirculating memory T cells in vitiligo. Profiling relied on immunoSEQ multiplex PCR, and the TCRdb table lists in-frame clones only, not all of them. The table records 35,000 to 45,000 clones, roughly 91% of them present only once. Sequenced: blood. These receptors all stem from a male donor with vitiligo.

The chain is built from TRBV18 and TRBJ1-1; a weak D match, TRBD1 (5 bases). The CDR3 extends over 13 amino acids. Between the trimmed V and J ends, which lost 4 bases and 7 bases, there was a span of 13 bases. In germline, CDR1 is KGHSH, CDR2 LQKENI. CDR3 amino acids: CASSQRSTDEAFF. Written as DNA, the CDR3 is TGTGCCAGCTCACAAAGATCGACAGATGAAGCTTTCTTT. The entire variable domain, with the rest obtained from reference TRBV18 and TRBJ1-1, is as follows: NAGVMQNPRHLVRRRGQEARLRCSPMKGHSHVYWYRQLPEEGLKFMVYLQKENIIDESGMPKERFSAEFPKEGPSILRIQQVVRGDSAAYFCASSQRSTDEAFFGQGTRLTVV.

V usage is TRBV4-2 and J usage is TRBJ1-2, with 8 bases aligning to TRBD1. Unmatched junction bases numbered 14, after V lost 0 bases and J lost 8 bases. The germline V gene has CDR1 LGHNA and CDR2 YNFKEQ. The CDR3 loop spans 17 amino acids. The CDR3 DNA is TGTGCCAGCAGCCAAGATGCAGACAGGGGAGGTCGGGAAGGCTACACCTTC. Amino acid sequence: CASSQDADRGGREGYTF.

The V and J genes are TRBV10-3 and TRBJ1-2; TRBD1 matches at 12 bases. Per germline, CDR1 ENHRY and CDR2 SYGVKD. V dropped 7 bases and J dropped 7; count of bases not matched to a gene: 7. The CDR3 spans 14 residues. CDR3 loop: CAITPGQGALGYTF. The DNA of the CDR3 is TGTGCCATCACCCCGGGACAGGGGGCGCTTGGCTACACCTTC.

The rearrangement uses TRBV6-5 and TRBJ1-2; TRBD1 aligns across 8 bases. V shed 7 bases, J shed 6 bases, and the junction held 10 bases outside the gene matches. Germline CDR1 MNHEY, CDR2 SVGAGI. CDR3 size: 14 residues. CDR3 coding DNA: TGTGCCAGCACCTCGCAGGGACAGGTGAATGGCTACACCTTC. Its translation: CASTSQGQVNGYTF.

The V and J genes are TRBV14 and TRBJ2-2, with a weak D call TRBD1 (5 bases). CDR3 length: 14 amino acids. Germline V gives CDR1 SGHDN, CDR2 FVKESK. V lost 0 bases and J lost 7, with 9 bases in between. DNA for the CDR3: TGTGCCAGCAGCCAAGAAAGGGGCCACGGGGAGCTGTTTTTT. Protein product: CASSQERGHGELFF.

The V and J genes are TRBV27 and TRBJ1-6; TRBD1 agrees at 9 bases. The CDR3 has 16 amino acids. The V segment lost 3 bases and the J segment 9 bases; nucleotides outside the gene matches: 9. CDR1 is MNHEY, CDR2 SMNVEV, per germline (reference sequence). CDR3 amino acids: CASSFSAVDRGSPLHF. CDR3 in DNA: TGTGCCAGCAGTTTTTCTGCTGTGGACAGGGGTTCACCCCTCCACTTT.

This chain's CDR3 is CASSSVAGGQPQHF. In nucleotides, the CDR3 is TGTGCCAGCTCCTCCGTGGCGGGGGGTCAGCCCCAGCATTTT. The rearrangement links TRBV5-5 to TRBJ1-5; D may be TRBD1 (5 bases). The germline V gene has CDR1 SGHKS and CDR2 YYEKEE (reference sequence). Trimming shortened V by 7 bases and J by 6 bases, and 17 bases separated the two germline ends. The CDR3 is 14 residues long.

This clone was observed once. Mismatch with germline at one junction end may stem from a read error. V and J are TRBV5-6 and TRBJ2-2, with 8 bases that match TRBD1. This CDR3 contains 19 residues. Per germline, CDR1 SGHDT and CDR2 YYEEEE. CDR3 DNA sequence: TGTGCCGGCAGCCTAGGACAGGGCCGAATTCGAACATTGACCGGGGAGCTGTTTTTT. Translation: CAGSLGQGRIRTLTGELFF. The full variable domain, with the rest looked up from reference TRBV5-6 and TRBJ2-2, is DAGVTQSPTHLIKTRGQQVTLRCSPKSGHDTVSWYQQALGQGPQFIFQYYEEEERQRGNFPDRFSGHQFPNYSSELNVNALLLGDSALYLCAGSLGQGRIRTLTGELFFGEGSRLTVL.

The gene calls are TRBV6-5 and TRBJ1-1, with D tentatively TRBD1 (5 bases). CDR3 length: 15 residues. The germline gives CDR1 MNHEY, CDR2 SVGAGI. Between the trimmed V and J ends, which lost 2 bases and 3 bases, there was a span of 13 bases. The CDR3 nucleotides are TGTGCCAGCAGTTACAGGGGCATTGGGGACACTGAAGCTTTCTTT. Its protein product is CASSYRGIGDTEAFF.

The chain uses TRBV2 and TRBJ1-1; tentatively, D is TRBD1 (5 bases). V was cut by 10 bases and J by 0 bases, with 9 bases left in between. The germline CDR1 and CDR2 sequences are SNHLY and FYNNEI. This CDR3 has 12 amino acids. The CDR3: CAKQALNTEAFF. The CDR3 DNA reads TGTGCCAAACAGGCCCTGAACACTGAAGCTTTCTTT. Filled out from reference TRBV2 and TRBJ1-1, the complete variable domain reads EPEVTQTPSHQVTQMGQEVILRCVPISNHLYFYWYRQILGQKVEFLVSFYNNEISEKSEIFDDQFSVERPDGSNFTLKIRSTKLEDSAMYFCAKQALNTEAFFGQGTRLTVV.

This clone was seen a handful of times. The chain has TRBV2 and TRBJ1-6; D is undetermined. Germline V gene lookup returns CDR1 SNHLY and CDR2 FYNNEI. The germline V and J ends were trimmed by 3 bases and 7 bases, with 7 bases remaining between them. CDR3 length: 13 residues. The CDR3 protein is CASSEERNSPLHF. The CDR3 DNA reads TGTGCCAGCAGTGAGGAGAGGAATTCACCCCTCCACTTT.

This chain links TRBV4-3 with TRBJ2-1; 8 nucleotides agree with TRBD1. There are 17 residues in the CDR3. The J segment lost 1 base and the V segment lost 3 bases, leaving 8 bases of the junction unmatched. The germline gives CDR1 LGHNA, CDR2 YSLEER. The CDR3 is CASSHFQTGGSYNEQFF. The CDR3 DNA reads TGCGCCAGCAGCCATTTCCAAACAGGGGGGTCCTACAATGAGCAGTTCTTC.

The chain couples TRBV6-5 to TRBJ2-1, with no clear D. V was shortened by 6 bases and J by 9 bases, with 18 bases between the two germline ends. Germline V CDR1 and CDR2: MNHEY, SVGAGI. This CDR3 region has 14 residues. CDR3: CASRTAIGGLEQFF. The CDR3 nucleotides are TGTGCCAGCAGAACCGCAATAGGTGGGCTTGAGCAGTTCTTC.

This clone is a singleton in its sample. The chain combines TRBV7-2 with TRBJ2-3; TRBD2 matches at 8 bases. V was clipped by 5 bases and J by 3 bases; unmatched bases: 10. This CDR3 contains 16 residues. Germline values: CDR1 SGHTA, CDR2 FQGNSA. The CDR3 here is CASSPNRGGRTDTQYF. The CDR3 region has the DNA TGTGCCAGCAGCCCAAACCGGGGGGGCCGGACAGATACGCAGTATTTT.